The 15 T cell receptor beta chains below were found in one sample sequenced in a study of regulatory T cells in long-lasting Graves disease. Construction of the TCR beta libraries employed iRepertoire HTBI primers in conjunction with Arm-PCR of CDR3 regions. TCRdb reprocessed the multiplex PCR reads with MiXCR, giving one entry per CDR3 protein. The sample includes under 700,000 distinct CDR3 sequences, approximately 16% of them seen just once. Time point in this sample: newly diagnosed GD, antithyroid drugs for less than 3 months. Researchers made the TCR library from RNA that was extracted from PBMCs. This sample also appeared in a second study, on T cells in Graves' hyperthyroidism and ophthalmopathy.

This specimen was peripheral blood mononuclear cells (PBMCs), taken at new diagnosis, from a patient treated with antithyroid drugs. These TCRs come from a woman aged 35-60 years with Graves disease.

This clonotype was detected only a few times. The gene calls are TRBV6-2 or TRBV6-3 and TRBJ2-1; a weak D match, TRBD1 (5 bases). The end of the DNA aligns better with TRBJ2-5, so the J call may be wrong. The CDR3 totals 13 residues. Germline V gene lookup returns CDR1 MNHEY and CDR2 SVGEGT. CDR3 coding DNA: TGTGCCAGTGCAAGGGGCAGACAAGAGACCCAGTACTTC. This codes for CASARGRQETQYF.

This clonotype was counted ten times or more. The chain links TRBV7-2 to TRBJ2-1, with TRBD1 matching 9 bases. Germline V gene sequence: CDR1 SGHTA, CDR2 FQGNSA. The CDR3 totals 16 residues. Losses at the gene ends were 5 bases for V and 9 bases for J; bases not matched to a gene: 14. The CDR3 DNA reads TGTGCCAGCAGCCGCCCGGGACAGGGTGTGGGAGGTGAGCAGTTCTTC. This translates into CASSRPGQGVGGEQFF.

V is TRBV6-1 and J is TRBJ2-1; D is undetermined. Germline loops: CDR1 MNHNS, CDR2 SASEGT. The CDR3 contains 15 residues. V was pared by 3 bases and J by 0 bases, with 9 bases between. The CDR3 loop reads CASSESENSYNEQFF. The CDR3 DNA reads TGTGCCAGCAGTGAGTCGGAGAACTCCTACAATGAGCAGTTCTTC.

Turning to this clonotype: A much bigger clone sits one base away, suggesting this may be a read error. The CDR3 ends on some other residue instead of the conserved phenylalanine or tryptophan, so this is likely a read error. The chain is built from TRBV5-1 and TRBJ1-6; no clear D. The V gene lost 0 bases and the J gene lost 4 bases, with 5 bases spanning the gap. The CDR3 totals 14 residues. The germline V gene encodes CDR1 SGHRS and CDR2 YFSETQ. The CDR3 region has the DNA TGCGCCAGCAGCTTGGAAGATTATAATTCACCCCTCCACCTT. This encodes CASSLEDYNSPLHL.

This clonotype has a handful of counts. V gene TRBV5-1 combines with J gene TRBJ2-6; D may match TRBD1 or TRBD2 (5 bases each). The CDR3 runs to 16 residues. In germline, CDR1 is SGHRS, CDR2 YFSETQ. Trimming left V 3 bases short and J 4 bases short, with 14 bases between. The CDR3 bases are TGCGCCAGCAGCTCCGGGACGGCTCTGGGGGCCAACGTCCTGACTTTC. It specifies CASSSGTALGANVLTF. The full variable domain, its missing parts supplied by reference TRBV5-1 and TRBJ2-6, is KAGVTQTPRYLIKTRGQQVTLSCSPISGHRSVSWYQQTPGQGLQFLFEYFSETQRNKGNFPGRFSGRQFSNSRSEMNVSTLELGDSALYLCASSSGTALGANVLTFGAGSRLTVL.

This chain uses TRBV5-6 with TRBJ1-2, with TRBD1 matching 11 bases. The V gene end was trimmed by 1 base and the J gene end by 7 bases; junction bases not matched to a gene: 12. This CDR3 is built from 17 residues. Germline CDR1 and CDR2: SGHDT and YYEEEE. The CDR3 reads CASSLTRRDRGISGYTF. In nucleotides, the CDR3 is TGTGCCAGCAGCTTGACGCGCCGGGACAGGGGGATCTCTGGCTACACCTTC.

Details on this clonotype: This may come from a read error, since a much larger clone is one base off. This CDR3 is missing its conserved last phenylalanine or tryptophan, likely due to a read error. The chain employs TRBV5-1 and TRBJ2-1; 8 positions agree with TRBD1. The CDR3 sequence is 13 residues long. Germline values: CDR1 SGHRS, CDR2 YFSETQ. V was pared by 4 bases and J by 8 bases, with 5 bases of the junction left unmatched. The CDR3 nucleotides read TGCGCCAGCAGCATCGACAGGGGCGATGAGCAGTTCCTC. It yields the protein CASSIDRGDEQFL.

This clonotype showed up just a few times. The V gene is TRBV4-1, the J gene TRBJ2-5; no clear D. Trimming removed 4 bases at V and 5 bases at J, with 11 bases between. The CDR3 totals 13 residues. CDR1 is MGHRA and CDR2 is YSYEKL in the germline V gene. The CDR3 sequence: CASSLAPPETQYF. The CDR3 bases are TGCGCCAGCAGCCTAGCCCCTCCGGAGACCCAGTACTTC.

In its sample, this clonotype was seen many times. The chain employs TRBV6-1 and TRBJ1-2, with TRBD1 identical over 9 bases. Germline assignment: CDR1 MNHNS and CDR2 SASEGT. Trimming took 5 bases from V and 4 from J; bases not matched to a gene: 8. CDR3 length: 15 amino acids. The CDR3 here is CASSPPGQGVYGYTF. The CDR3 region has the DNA TGTGCCAGCAGTCCCCCGGGACAGGGTGTCTATGGCTACACCTTC.

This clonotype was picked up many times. The CDR3 sequence is CASRKNDRRETQYF. CDR3 nucleotides: TGTGCCAGCAGAAAAAATGACAGGCGGGAGACCCAGTACTTC. The chain recombines TRBV12-3 or TRBV12-4 with TRBJ2-5; weak D call: TRBD1 (6 bases). The CDR3 extends over 14 amino acids. V lost 6 bases and J 5 bases, leaving 16 bases between the germline ends.

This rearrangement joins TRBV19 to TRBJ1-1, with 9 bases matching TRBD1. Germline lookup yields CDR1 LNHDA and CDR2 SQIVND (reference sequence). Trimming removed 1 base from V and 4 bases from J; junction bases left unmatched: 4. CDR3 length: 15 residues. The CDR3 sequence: CASSIAGQGSTEAFF. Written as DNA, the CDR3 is TGTGCCAGTAGTATAGCGGGACAGGGAAGCACTGAAGCTTTCTTT.

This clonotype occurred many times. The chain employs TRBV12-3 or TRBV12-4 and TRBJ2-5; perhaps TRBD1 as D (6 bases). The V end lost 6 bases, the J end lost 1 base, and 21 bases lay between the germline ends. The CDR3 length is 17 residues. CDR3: CASSPPDSPPSQETQYF. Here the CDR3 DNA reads TGTGCCAGCAGCCCACCGGACAGTCCTCCCTCCCAAGAGACCCAGTACTTC.

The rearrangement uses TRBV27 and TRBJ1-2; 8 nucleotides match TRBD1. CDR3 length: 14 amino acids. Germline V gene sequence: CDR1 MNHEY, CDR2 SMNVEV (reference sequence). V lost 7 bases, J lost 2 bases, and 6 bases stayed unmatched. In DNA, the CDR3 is TGTGCCAGCACTTGGCAGGGGGCGAACTATGGCTACACCTTC. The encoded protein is CASTWQGANYGYTF.

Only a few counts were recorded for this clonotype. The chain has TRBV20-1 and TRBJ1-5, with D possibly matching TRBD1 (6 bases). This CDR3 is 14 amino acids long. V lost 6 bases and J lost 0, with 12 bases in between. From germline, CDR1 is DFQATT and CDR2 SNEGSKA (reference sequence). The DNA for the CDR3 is TGCAGTGCCCAAACAGGGTATAGCAATCAGCCCCAGCATTTT. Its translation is CSAQTGYSNQPQHF.

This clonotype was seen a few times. This chain's CDR3 is CASKRQEAFF. CDR3 bases: TGTGCCAGCAAGAGACAGGAAGCTTTCTTT. The chain is built from TRBV25-1 and TRBJ1-1; TRBD1 is a possible D gene (5 bases). CDR3 length: 10 residues. V was shortened by 7 bases and J by 8 bases, with 8 bases between the two germline ends. The germline V gene has CDR1 MGHDK and CDR2 SYGVNS. The whole variable domain, filled in from reference TRBV25-1 and TRBJ1-1, reads EADIYQTPRYLVIGTGKKITLECSQTMGHDKMYWYQQDPGMELHLIHYSYGVNSTEKGDLSSESTVSRIRTEHFPLTLESARPSHTSQYLCASKRQEAFFGQGTRLTVV.